A selection of T cell receptor beta chains follows, all from one sample in a study of shared T cell receptors in the human thymus. Generated by immunoSEQ multiplex PCR, the TCRdb table keeps only in-frame clones and is missing some. The table has approximately 580,000 clones, 78% seen once. A further study also used this sample, focusing on human thymus T cells.

Sequencing used thymocytes. The receptors stem from a boy in the first two years of life with a congenital heart defect. CDR3s include the opening cysteine and the closing phenylalanine or tryptophan. The D gene is left open where the match is weak. Some rows have no size entry. The others give once, few or many, or a class for an expanded clone.

TRBJ2-1 | NA | TRBV14 | NA | TGTGCCAGCAGCCCCCGGTTAGCGACCAACAATGAGCAGTTCTTC | CASSPRLATNNEQFF
TRBJ2-4 | NA | TRBV11-3 | NA | TGTGCCAGCAGCTCCGGCGGAGCCAAAAACATTCAGTACTTC | CASSSGGAKNIQYF
TRBJ2-2 | NA | TRBV7-9 | TRBD2 | TGTGCCAGCAGCTTAGGCTGTGGCGGGAGGGCACCCGGGGAGCTGTTTTTT | CASSLGCGGRAPGELFF
TRBJ2-1 | few | TRBV27 | TRBD1 | TGTGCCAGCAGGGGCGCCGGGACAGGGTCCTACAATGAGCAGTTCTTC | CASRGAGTGSYNEQFF
TRBJ1-3 | NA | TRBV4-3 | NA | TGCGCCAGCAGCCAAGACACGGGATCCGGAAACACCATATATTTT | CASSQDTGSGNTIYF
TRBJ2-7 | NA | TRBV18 | NA | TGTGCCAGCTCCTCCTGGGCCACCTACGAGCAGTACTTC | CASSSWATYEQYF
TRBJ2-7 | NA | TRBV28 | TRBD2 | TGTGCCAGCAGTTTTCTCACCCCCAACTTTTTGCCTAGCGGGAGTGTGTGCGAGCAGTACTTC | CASSFLTPNFLPSGSVCEQYF
TRBJ1-5 | NA | TRBV28 | TRBD1 | TGTGCCAGCAGTTTCACAGGGGACACCACAAAGGGCAATCAGCCCCAGCATTTT | CASSFTGDTTKGNQPQHF
TRBJ1-5 | NA | TRBV10-1 | TRBD1 | TGCGCCAGCAGCACCGGGACAGGGGATGCGCTCTATAGCAATCAGCCCCAGCATTTT | CASSTGTGDALYSNQPQHF
TRBJ2-3 | few | TRBV5-1 | NA | TGCGCCAGCAGCCCCCCCTCAGATACGCAGTATTTT | CASSPPSDTQYF
TRBJ2-1 | NA | TRBV5-4 | NA | TGTGCCAGCAGCTCTCGACACCCGGTGGGCTACAATGAGCAGTTCTTC | CASSSRHPVGYNEQFF
TRBJ2-7 | NA | TRBV25-1 | TRBD2 | TGTGCCAGCAGTGTTATGGGGGAGCGGGAGTTCCCACACGAGCAGTACTTC | CASSVMGEREFPHEQYF
TRBJ1-1 | NA | TRBV29-1 | TRBD1 | TGCAGCGCCCTGACAGGGATGAACACTGAAGCTTTCTTT | CSALTGMNTEAFF
TRBJ1-2 | NA | TRBV10-3 | TRBD1 | TGTGCCATCAGTGAGACTGGACAGGGGGCAGAGGGCTACACCTTC | CAISETGQGAEGYTF
TRBJ1-2 | NA | TRBV29-1 | TRBD1 | TGCAGCGTTGAAGATATCCCAGCCAGGGGGCGCGGAGGCTACACCTTC | CSVEDIPARGRGGYTF
TRBJ2-7 | once | TRBV29-1 | TRBD2 | TGCAGCGTTGAAGCGAGACTAGCGGGAGGCTACGAGCAGTACTTC | CSVEARLAGGYEQYF
TRBJ2-7 | NA | TRBV19 | TRBD2 | TGTGCCAGTAGCAGGACTAGCGGGGGAGAAGAGCAGTACTTC | CASSRTSGGEEQYF
TRBJ2-7 | few | TRBV2 | NA | TGTGCCAGCAGGTCCGGAATACCCCAGGTCCCCTACGAGCAGTACTTC | CASRSGIPQVPYEQYF
TRBJ2-1 | NA | TRBV4-1 | NA | TGCGCCAGCAGCACCGAACAGGAACCCTCCTACAATGAGCAGTTCTTC | CASSTEQEPSYNEQFF
TRBJ2-7 | NA | TRBV11-2 | TRBD2 | TGTGCCAGCAGCTTAGGGACTAGCGGGAGGTCCCTCTTGTTGGGCGAGCAGTACTTC | CASSLGTSGRSLLLGEQYF
TRBJ2-1 | NA | TRBV18 | TRBD2 | TGTGCCAGCTCACCTCTCGGACTAGCGGGAGGGCGAACCTACAATGAGCAGTTCTTC | CASSPLGLAGGRTYNEQFF
TRBJ1-4 | NA | TRBV28 | NA | TGTGCCAGCAGCCCCCGGGTCCCAGGGAATGAAAAACTGTTTTTT | CASSPRVPGNEKLFF
TRBJ2-5 | NA | TRBV30 | NA | TGTGCCTGGAGTGTACGGCAAGGGGCGGGGATCGACCAAGAGACCCAGTACTTC | CAWSVRQGAGIDQETQYF
TRBJ2-3 | NA | TRBV25-1 | NA | TGTGCCACCCCTCGAGGTACGCAGTATTTT | CATPRGTQYF
TRBJ1-1 | NA | TRBV7-2 | NA | TGTGCCAGCCCCTCGCCCCCCTTGGAGGGGAGGACTGAAGCTTTCTTT | CASPSPPLEGRTEAFF
TRBJ2-1 | NA | TRBV6-5 | NA | TGTGCCAGCAGTTACTCGGAGGGTAGCAACGAGCAGTTCTTC | CASSYSEGSNEQFF
TRBJ2-7 | NA | TRBV9 | NA | TGTGCCAGCAGCCAAGTGGAGGCTCCCTACGAGCAGTACTTC | CASSQVEAPYEQYF
TRBJ2-7 | NA | TRBV4-3 | TRBD2 | TGCGCCAGCAGCCAGTCACTAGCGGGATGGGACGAGCAGTACTTC | CASSQSLAGWDEQYF
TRBJ2-7 | few | TRBV11-2 | NA | TGTGCCAGCAGCTTAGTGGGGCTCAGCTCCTACGAGCAGTACTTC | CASSLVGLSSYEQYF
TRBJ2-7 | NA | TRBV2 | NA | TGTGCCAGCAGTGAAGCGCTGAGAGCCTCCTACGAGCAGTACTTC | CASSEALRASYEQYF
TRBJ1-1 | NA | TRBV4-1 | TRBD1 | TGCGCCAGCAGCCCAGGGGGGCCGGGGACTGAAGCTTTCTTT | CASSPGGPGTEAFF
TRBJ2-3 | few | TRBV4-1 | TRBD2 | TGCGCCAGCAGCCAAGAAGCTAGCGGGAGAACAGATACGCAGTATTTT | CASSQEASGRTDTQYF
TRBJ2-7 | NA | TRBV25-1 | TRBD2 | TGTGCCAGCAGTGAAAAACTTCGGGATGAGCGGGAGATGTACGAGCAGTACTTC | CASSEKLRDEREMYEQYF
TRBJ2-3 | few | TRBV9 | TRBD2 | TGTGCCAGCAGCAGCACACGGACTAGCTGGGCAGATACGCAGTATTTT | CASSSTRTSWADTQYF
TRBJ1-4 | NA | TRBV27 | NA | TGTGCCAGCGTGGACAGAAATGAAAAACTGTTTTTT | CASVDRNEKLFF
TRBJ2-4 | NA | TRBV27 | NA | TGTGCCAGCAGTTTCGGGGTAGCCAAAAACATTCAGTACTTC | CASSFGVAKNIQYF
TRBJ1-1 | NA | TRBV19 | NA | TGTGCCAGTAGGGGCACCGCGAACACTGAAGCTTTCTTT | CASRGTANTEAFF
TRBJ2-2 | NA | TRBV27 | NA | TGTGCCAGCAGTTTCGGGCCCCTGGGGGACAAGAACACCGGGGAGCTGTTTTTT | CASSFGPLGDKNTGELFF
TRBJ2-1 | NA | TRBV11-2 | TRBD2 | TGTGCCAGCAGCCCCCGGGCTAGCGGGAGTACGATTGAGCAGTTCTTC | CASSPRASGSTIEQFF
TRBJ2-1 | NA | TRBV28 | TRBD2 | TGTGCCAGCAGCCCGGGAGGAGGTTACAATGAGCAGTTCTTC | CASSPGGGYNEQFF
TRBJ2-2 | few | TRBV4-2 | TRBD2 | TGTGCCAGCAGCCAAGAGATAGCGGGAGGGCGAAACGGGGAGCTGTTTTTT | CASSQEIAGGRNGELFF
TRBJ1-2 | NA | TRBV5-4 | NA | TGTGCCAGCAGCCTATACCACGGAAGGGTATTGCTCGGGAAGCATGGCTACACCTTC | CASSLYHGRVLLGKHGYTF
TRBJ2-3 | NA | TRBV5-1 | TRBD2 | TGCGCCAGCAGCTCAAGCGGGAGGGGGCCAGATACGCAGTATTTT | CASSSSGRGPDTQYF
TRBJ2-7 | few | TRBV7-3 | NA | TGTGCCAGCAGCCCCCTGCGGAGGGTGTCCTACGAGCAGTACTTC | CASSPLRRVSYEQYF
TRBJ2-5 | few | TRBV5-6 | TRBD2 | TGTGCCAGCACCCAGGGGCTAGCGGGAGGATGGGAGACCCAGTACTTC | CASTQGLAGGWETQYF
TRBJ2-3 | NA | TRBV7-9 | NA | TGTGCCAGCAGCCGCCACCCTAGAGGTCTTGTGGGCACAGATACGCAGTATTTT | CASSRHPRGLVGTDTQYF
TRBJ2-2 | NA | TRBV4-1 | NA | TGCGCCAGCAGCTATCCAACCCCAGGTCCGTACACCGGGGAGCTGTTTTTT | CASSYPTPGPYTGELFF
TRBJ2-5 | NA | TRBV5-5 | TRBD2 | TGTGCCAGCAGCCTAGGACTAGCGGGAGACCAAGAGACCCAGTACTTC | CASSLGLAGDQETQYF
TRBJ2-1 | NA | TRBV28 | TRBD2 | TGTGCCAGCAGTACGACTAGCGGGGGGGTTTACAATGAGCAGTTCTTC | CASSTTSGGVYNEQFF